This passage covers 30 T cell receptor beta chains from one sample sequenced in a study of memory CD4+ T cells and cytomegalovirus serostatus. The sort gate was single viable CD3+CD4+CD8-CD45RO+ cells for memory CD4+ T cells. The table came from immunoSEQ multiplex PCR; TCRdb's copy has only in-frame clones and leaves some out. The repertoire holds tens of thousands of clones, 77% seen once, with roughly 1% in the top ten. Material: memory CD4+ T cells from blood. The receptors come from an adult in good health and CMV-seronegative.

The CDR3 here is CASSPRVETEAFF. CDR3 nucleotides: TGTGCCAGCTCACCCAGGGTAGAGACTGAAGCTTTCTTT. The gene calls are TRBV18 and TRBJ1-1; possibly TRBD1 for D (5 bases). The CDR3 runs 13 residues. The V gene's germline CDR1 is KGHSH and CDR2 LQKENI. The ends were cut back, 3 bases at V and 5 bases at J, with 10 bases in the middle. Complete variable domain (other parts from reference TRBV18 and TRBJ1-1): NAGVMQNPRHLVRRRGQEARLRCSPMKGHSHVYWYRQLPEEGLKFMVYLQKENIIDESGMPKERFSAEFPKEGPSILRIQQVVRGDSAAYFCASSPRVETEAFFGQGTRLTVV.

Only one count was recorded for this clone. V gene TRBV20-1 combines with J gene TRBJ1-5; no clear D. The CDR3 loop spans 9 amino acids. The V gene's germline CDR1 is DFQATT and CDR2 SNEGSKA (reference sequence). V lost 6 bases and J 9 bases, leaving 6 bases between the germline ends. CDR3 DNA: TGCAGTGCGGGGAGGCCCCAGCATTTT. This encodes CSAGRPQHF.

The genes are TRBV10-3 and TRBJ2-1, with 10 bases fitting TRBD1. J was trimmed by 4 bases and V by 5 bases; bases with no gene match: 5. The CDR3 is 15 amino acids. CDR1 is ENHRY and CDR2 is SYGVKD in the germline V gene. CDR3 loop: CAISSGTGEYNEQFF. CDR3 nucleotides: TGTGCCATCAGTTCGGGGACAGGGGAGTACAATGAGCAGTTCTTC.

This sequence joins TRBV11-3 and TRBJ2-1, with 8 bases identical to TRBD2. V gave up 3 bases and J gave up 2 bases; unmatched junction bases: 3. Germline CDR1 is SGHNT and CDR2 is YENEEA. The CDR3 has 15 amino acids. Here the CDR3 reads CASSFGGGTYNEQFF. The CDR3 DNA is TGTGCCAGCAGCTTCGGGGGGGGGACCTACAATGAGCAGTTCTTC.

The chain couples TRBV2 to TRBJ1-6; tentative D call: TRBD1 (6 bases). V lost 6 bases and J lost 6, with 18 bases in between. Germline CDR1 is SNHLY and CDR2 is FYNNEI. CDR3 length equals 16 residues. The DNA for the CDR3 is TGTGCCAGCAGGGACAGCTACCACATTACTAATTCACCCCTCCACTTT. It encodes CASRDSYHITNSPLHF.

This clone was observed a few times. The chain joins TRBV5-8 to TRBJ1-5; perhaps TRBD1 as D (5 bases). Per germline, CDR1 SGHTS and CDR2 YDEGEE. The CDR3 runs to 14 residues. Trimming removed 4 bases from V and 4 bases from J, with 12 bases in between. CDR3: CASSPRGGNQPQHF. In DNA form, the CDR3 reads TGTGCCAGCAGCCCCCGGGGGGGAAATCAGCCCCAGCATTTT.

This clone was seen a single time. The chain links TRBV9 to TRBJ2-3, with no clear D. The germline gives CDR1 SGDLS, CDR2 YYNGEE. The V and J ends lost 2 bases and 0 bases respectively, with 13 bases between them. There are 16 residues in the CDR3. CDR3 in amino acids: CASSVHERSSTDTQYF. The CDR3 nucleotides are TGTGCCAGCAGCGTCCATGAAAGGTCTAGCACAGATACGCAGTATTTT.

The rearrangement links TRBV6-5 to TRBJ1-1; 7 bases are shared with TRBD1. The CDR3 spans 14 residues. The trim removed 1 base at V and 5 bases at J, leaving 4 bases unmatched. Germline V gene data show CDR1 as MNHEY and CDR2 as SVGAGI. CDR3 coding DNA: TGTGCCAGCAGTTACTTGAGGGGGCGTACTGAAGCTTTCTTT. It is translated as CASSYLRGRTEAFF.

This rearrangement joins TRBV10-1 to TRBJ2-3, with 9 nucleotides matching TRBD2. The CDR3 is made up of 14 amino acids. With 6 bases clipped from V and 3 bases from J, the junction kept 4 bases outside the gene matches. The germline V gene has CDR1 WNHNN and CDR2 SYGVQD (reference sequence). The CDR3, as DNA: TGCGCCAGCAGAAGCGGGGGGCCGACAGATACGCAGTATTTT. It translates to CASRSGGPTDTQYF.

Notes on this clone: The same CDR3 can be traced to other DNA sequences in this sample. The V call is TRBV6-5, the J call TRBJ1-2; 8 bases fit TRBD1. The CDR3 covers 13 residues. In germline, CDR1 is MNHEY, CDR2 SVGAGI. Trimming at V came to 6 bases and at J to 4 bases, leaving 4 bases not matched to a gene. CDR3: CASSWDRSYGYTF. The CDR3, as DNA: TGTGCCAGCAGCTGGGACAGGTCCTATGGCTACACCTTC.

The rearrangement joins TRBV4-3 to TRBJ2-3, with D possibly matching TRBD1 (6 bases). The CDR3 has 17 amino acids. The V gene lost 4 bases and the J gene lost 4 bases, with 21 bases spanning the gap. Germline lookup yields CDR1 LGHNA and CDR2 YSLEER. CDR3 loop: CASSPLRTGSGADTQYF. The CDR3 DNA follows: TGCGCCAGCAGCCCACTCAGAACAGGGTCAGGCGCAGATACGCAGTATTTT.

This rearrangement joins TRBV19 to TRBJ1-5, with D perhaps TRBD1 (5 bases). Trimming took off 3 bases at V and 2 bases at J, with 20 bases between the two ends. Looked up from germline, CDR1 is LNHDA and CDR2 is SQIVND (reference sequence). The CDR3 sequence is 18 residues long. The CDR3 here is CASSIPLIRGDGNQPQHF. The CDR3 DNA follows: TGTGCCAGTAGTATCCCCCTCATAAGGGGAGATGGCAATCAGCCCCAGCATTTT.

This sequence joins TRBV11-3 and TRBJ2-2; TRBD1 agrees at 7 bases. The length of the CDR3 is 13 residues. The germline CDR1 and CDR2 sequences are SGHNT and YENEEA. V lost 6 bases and J lost 5; bases outside the gene matches: 3. The CDR3 region is CASREQGTGELFF. CDR3 nucleotide sequence: TGTGCCAGCAGAGAACAGGGGACCGGGGAGCTGTTTTTT.

The chain joins TRBV7-3 to TRBJ2-7; 8 bases map to TRBD1. V was clipped by 5 bases and J by 5 bases; unmatched bases: 8. Germline V CDR1 and CDR2: SGHTA, FQGTGA. This CDR3 comprises 14 residues. The CDR3 loop reads CASSRTGIVDEQYF. CDR3 in DNA: TGTGCCAGCAGCCGGACAGGGATCGTGGACGAGCAGTACTTC.

The rearrangement uses TRBV29-1 and TRBJ2-2, with D perhaps TRBD2 (6 bases). The CDR3 sequence is 14 residues long. Trimming shortened V by 5 bases and J by 0 bases, and 10 bases separated the two germline ends. Germline-derived CDR1 and CDR2 are SQVTM and ANQGSEA. The CDR3 DNA follows: TGCAGCGTTTTGGGCGGGACGAACACCGGGGAGCTGTTTTTT. Its translation: CSVLGGTNTGELFF.

The CDR3 spells CASSGGLADLYEQYF. The CDR3 nucleotides are TGTGCCAGCTCAGGGGGACTAGCGGATCTCTACGAGCAGTACTTC. The chain recombines TRBV18 with TRBJ2-7; TRBD2 aligns across 11 bases. The ends lost 5 bases at V and 3 bases at J; junction bases unmatched: 6. The V gene's germline CDR1 is KGHSH and CDR2 LQKENI. This CDR3 has 15 residues.

In this sample, this clone turned up once. This rearrangement joins TRBV6-5 to TRBJ1-1; possibly TRBD1 for D (5 bases). From germline, CDR1 is MNHEY and CDR2 SVGAGI. V lost 2 bases and J 5 bases, leaving 18 bases between the germline ends. The CDR3 covers 16 residues. The CDR3 DNA reads as TGTGCCAGCAGTTACGCTAAAACCAACAGGTTAACTGAAGCTTTCTTT. Encoded protein: CASSYAKTNRLTEAFF.

The rearrangement uses TRBV6-6 and TRBJ2-7, with 12 bases fitting TRBD2. The V gene's germline CDR1 is MNHNY and CDR2 SVGAGI (reference sequence). V was clipped by 10 bases and J by 2 bases; unmatched bases: 3. The CDR3 is made up of 13 amino acids. CDR3 bases: TGTGCCATAGGACTAGCGGGACCCTACGAGCAGTACTTC. Translation gives CAIGLAGPYEQYF.

This clone was found a few times. This chain connects TRBV2 to TRBJ1-2; 7 nucleotides match TRBD1. With V trimmed by 6 bases and J by 6 bases, 4 bases remained unmatched. The CDR3 runs to 12 residues. Germline loops: CDR1 SNHLY, CDR2 FYNNEI. The CDR3 DNA is TGTGCCAGCAGGGGACAGTTCCATGGCTACACCTTC. This translates into CASRGQFHGYTF.

The chain is built from TRBV12-5 and TRBJ2-5; D is perhaps TRBD2 (5 bases). The CDR3 totals 14 residues. Looked up from germline, CDR1 is LGHNT and CDR2 is FRNRAP. V lost 7 bases and J 4 bases, leaving 16 bases between the germline ends. The CDR3 nucleotides are TGTGCTAGTGCTTTAAGTTCGGGGATAGAGACCCAGTACTTC. Translation: CASALSSGIETQYF.

The chain employs TRBV10-2 and TRBJ2-1; D remains ambiguous. CDR1 WSHSY and CDR2 SAAADI come from the germline V gene. V was pared by 1 base and J by 2 bases, with 12 bases between. The CDR3 runs 16 residues. In DNA, the CDR3 is TGCGCCAGCAGTGAGTTTGCCAATAGACCCTACAATGAGCAGTTCTTC. It specifies CASSEFANRPYNEQFF.

The rearrangement links TRBV11-2 to TRBJ2-5; maybe TRBD2 (5 bases). The CDR3 runs to 14 residues. Between the trimmed V and J ends, which lost 3 bases and 5 bases, there was a span of 13 bases. Germline V CDR1 and CDR2: SGHAT, FQNNGV. This CDR3 is CASSFQPSTETQYF. CDR3 nucleotides: TGTGCCAGCAGCTTCCAACCTAGCACGGAGACCCAGTACTTC. Variable domain in full (rest from reference TRBV11-2 and TRBJ2-5): EAGVAQSPRYKIIEKRQSVAFWCNPISGHATLYWYQQILGQGPKLLIQFQNNGVVDDSQLPKDRFSAERLKGVDSTLKIQPAKLEDSAVYLCASSFQPSTETQYFGPGTRLLVL.

The chain links TRBV19 to TRBJ2-4; D is possibly TRBD1 or TRBD2 (5 bases each). From germline, CDR1 is LNHDA and CDR2 SQIVND (reference sequence). The CDR3 covers 15 residues. V was pared by 10 bases and J by 3 bases, with 19 bases between. CDR3 protein: CATSGTTVLKNIQYF. The CDR3, as DNA: TGTGCCACTTCCGGGACCACCGTACTCAAAAACATTCAGTACTTC. Looking up the rest from reference TRBV19 and TRBJ2-4 gives the full variable domain: DGGITQSPKYLFRKEGQNVTLSCEQNLNHDAMYWYRQDPGQGLRLIYYSQIVNDFQKGDIAEGYSVSREKKESFPLTVTSAQKNPTAFYLCATSGTTVLKNIQYFGAGTRLSVL.

The chain combines TRBV4-2 with TRBJ2-3; D possibly corresponds to TRBD1 (6 bases). V shed 1 base and J shed 0 bases, with 8 bases lying between them. In germline, CDR1 is LGHNA, CDR2 YNFKEQ. The CDR3 consists of 15 residues. The CDR3 loop reads CASSQAQGSTDTQYF. The CDR3 nucleotides are TGTGCCAGCAGCCAAGCGCAGGGGAGCACAGATACGCAGTATTTT.

This sequence joins TRBV14 and TRBJ1-1, with D unclear. Per the germline V gene, CDR1 is SGHDN and CDR2 is FVKESK. V was clipped by 3 bases and J by 11 bases, with 13 bases between them. The CDR3 length is 12 residues. CDR3 in DNA: TGTGCCAGCAGCCAGACCTATTCTAGGGCTTTCTTT. It translates to CASSQTYSRAFF. Full variable domain (remainder filled in from reference TRBV14 and TRBJ1-1): EAGVTQFPSHSVIEKGQTVTLRCDPISGHDNLYWYRRVMGKEIKFLLHFVKESKQDESGMPNNRFLAERTGGTYSTLKVQPAELEDSGVYFCASSQTYSRAFFGQGTRLTVV.

This clone was detected only a few times. The rearrangement links TRBV18 to TRBJ1-5; 7 bases are shared with TRBD1. Germline V gives CDR1 KGHSH, CDR2 LQKENI. The CDR3 runs 15 residues. J was trimmed by 3 bases and V by 3 bases; bases with no gene match: 5. CDR3 sequence reads: CASSPRQGNNQPQHF. DNA of the CDR3: TGTGCCAGCTCACCTCGACAGGGTAACAATCAGCCCCAGCATTTT. Combining the CDR3 with reference TRBV18 and TRBJ1-5 gives the whole variable domain NAGVMQNPRHLVRRRGQEARLRCSPMKGHSHVYWYRQLPEEGLKFMVYLQKENIIDESGMPKERFSAEFPKEGPSILRIQQVVRGDSAAYFCASSPRQGNNQPQHFGDGTRLSIL.

This rearrangement joins TRBV4-3 to TRBJ1-2; D not resolved. V was cut by 0 bases and J by 0 bases, with 8 bases left in between. The CDR3 totals 15 residues. The germline V gene has CDR1 LGHNA and CDR2 YSLEER. The CDR3 nucleotides are TGCGCCAGCAGCCAAGATCTCGTGCCTAACTATGGCTACACCTTC. Translation gives CASSQDLVPNYGYTF.

The chain uses TRBV2 and TRBJ1-4; D is unresolved. CDR1 and CDR2 (germline): SNHLY, FYNNEI. Between the trimmed V and J ends, which lost 10 bases and 1 base, there was a span of 13 bases. The CDR3 is 14 residues long. The DNA of the CDR3 is TGTGCCACCATCCTGGACGGAACTAATGAAAAACTGTTTTTT. Protein: CATILDGTNEKLFF.

This chain uses TRBV2 with TRBJ2-4; 9 nucleotides line up with TRBD2. With V trimmed by 4 bases and J by 11 bases, 9 bases remained unmatched. The CDR3 runs to 14 residues. Germline V gene data show CDR1 as SNHLY and CDR2 as FYNNEI. The DNA of the CDR3 is TGTGCCAGCAGTGGGATAGCGGGAGAAAGTGTTCAGTACTTC. This encodes CASSGIAGESVQYF.

V gene TRBV5-1 combines with J gene TRBJ2-7, with 7 bases identical to TRBD1. CDR3 size: 14 residues. Unmatched junction bases numbered 7, after V lost 5 bases and J lost 2 bases. CDR1 SGHRS and CDR2 YFSETQ come from the germline V gene. The CDR3 DNA is TGCGCCAGCAGGGCCGGGACAGCCGCCTACGAGCAGTACTTC. It codes for CASRAGTAAYEQYF.